The clone carrying this T cell receptor beta chain was observed a few times. No antigen is known for it. The entry originates in a study of T cell responses to AZD1222 COVID-19 vaccine. General study points: Clonal diversity may have been underestimated, and the donors were mostly white British, with more females than males. Spike-specific TCR breadth and depth grew following two AZD1222 doses.

Here immunoSEQ multiplex PCR was the method, and the copy in TCRdb shows in-frame clones only, minus some. This table holds more than 110,000 clones, 75% to 95% found once. Germline V gives CDR1 SGHKS, CDR2 YYEKEE (reference sequence). V trimming: 2 bases; J trimming: 4 bases; junction bases outside the gene matches: 2. This CDR3 has 14 residues. The rearrangement joins TRBV5-5 to TRBJ1-5; 8 bases line up with TRBD1. This receptor was obtained from an adult in good health. The specimen was peripheral blood, collected on day 0 of AZD1222 vaccination. In DNA, the CDR3 is TGTGCCAGCAGCTTAAGGACAGGGAATCAGCCCCAGCATTTT. Protein: CASSLRTGNQPQHF.